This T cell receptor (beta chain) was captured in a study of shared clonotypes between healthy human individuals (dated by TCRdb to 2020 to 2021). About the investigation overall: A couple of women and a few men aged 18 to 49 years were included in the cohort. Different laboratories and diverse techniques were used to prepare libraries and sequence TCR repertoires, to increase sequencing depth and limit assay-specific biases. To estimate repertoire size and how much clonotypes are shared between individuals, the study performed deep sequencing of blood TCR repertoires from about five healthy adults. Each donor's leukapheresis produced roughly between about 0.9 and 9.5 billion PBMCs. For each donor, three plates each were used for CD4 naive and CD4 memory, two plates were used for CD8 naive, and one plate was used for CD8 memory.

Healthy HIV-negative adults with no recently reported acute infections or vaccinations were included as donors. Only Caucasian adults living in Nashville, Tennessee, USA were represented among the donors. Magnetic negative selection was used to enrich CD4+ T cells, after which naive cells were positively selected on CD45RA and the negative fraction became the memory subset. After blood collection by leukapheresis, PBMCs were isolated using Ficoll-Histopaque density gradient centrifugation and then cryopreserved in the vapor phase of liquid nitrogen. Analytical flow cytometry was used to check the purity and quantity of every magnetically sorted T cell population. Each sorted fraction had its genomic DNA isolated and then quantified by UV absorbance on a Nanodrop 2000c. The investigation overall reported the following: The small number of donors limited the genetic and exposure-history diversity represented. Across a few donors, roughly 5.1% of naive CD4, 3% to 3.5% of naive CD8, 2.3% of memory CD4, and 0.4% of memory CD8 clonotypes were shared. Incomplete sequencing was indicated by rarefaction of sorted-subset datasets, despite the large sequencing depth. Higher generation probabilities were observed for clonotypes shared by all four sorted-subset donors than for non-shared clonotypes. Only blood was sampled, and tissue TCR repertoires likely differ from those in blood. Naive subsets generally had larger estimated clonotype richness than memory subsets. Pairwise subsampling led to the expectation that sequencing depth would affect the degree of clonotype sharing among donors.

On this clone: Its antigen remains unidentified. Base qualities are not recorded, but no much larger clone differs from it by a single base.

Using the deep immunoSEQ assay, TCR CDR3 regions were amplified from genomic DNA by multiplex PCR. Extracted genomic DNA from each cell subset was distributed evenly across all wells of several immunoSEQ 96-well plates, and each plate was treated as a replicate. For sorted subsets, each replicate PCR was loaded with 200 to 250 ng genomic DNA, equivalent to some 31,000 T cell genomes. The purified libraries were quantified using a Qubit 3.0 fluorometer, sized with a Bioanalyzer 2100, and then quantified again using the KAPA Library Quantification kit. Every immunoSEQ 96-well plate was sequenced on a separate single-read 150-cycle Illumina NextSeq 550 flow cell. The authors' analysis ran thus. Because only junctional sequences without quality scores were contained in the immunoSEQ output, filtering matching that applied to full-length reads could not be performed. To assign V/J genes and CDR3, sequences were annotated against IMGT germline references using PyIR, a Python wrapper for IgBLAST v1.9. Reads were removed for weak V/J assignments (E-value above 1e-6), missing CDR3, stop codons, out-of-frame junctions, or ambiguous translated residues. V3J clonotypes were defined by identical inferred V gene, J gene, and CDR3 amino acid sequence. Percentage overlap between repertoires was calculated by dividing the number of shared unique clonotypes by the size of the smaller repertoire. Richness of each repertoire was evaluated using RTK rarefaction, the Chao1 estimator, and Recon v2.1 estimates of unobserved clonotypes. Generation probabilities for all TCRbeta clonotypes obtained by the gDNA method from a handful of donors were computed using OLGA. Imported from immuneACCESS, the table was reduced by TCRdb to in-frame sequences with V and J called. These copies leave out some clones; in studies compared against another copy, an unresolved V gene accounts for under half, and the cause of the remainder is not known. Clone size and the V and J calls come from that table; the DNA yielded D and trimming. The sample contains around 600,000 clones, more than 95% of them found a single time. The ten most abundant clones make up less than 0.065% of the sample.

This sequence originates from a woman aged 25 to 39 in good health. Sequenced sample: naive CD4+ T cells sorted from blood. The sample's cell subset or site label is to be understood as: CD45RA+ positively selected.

Read as DNA, the sequence is TGTGCCAGTAGTAGCGGGAGTTACACCGGGGAGCTGTTTTTT. This is translated as CASSSGSYTGELFF. The rearrangement combines TRBV6-1 with TRBJ2-2; 9 central nucleotides agree with TRBD2. Trimmed from V: 9 bases; trimmed from J: 3 bases; junction bases lacking a gene match: 5. CDR1 and CDR2 were assigned from the germline V gene as MNHNS and SASEGT. Taken from cysteine to phenylalanine, the CDR3 has 14 residues. Just CDR3 DNA is preserved here, 42 bases in frame from base 1.